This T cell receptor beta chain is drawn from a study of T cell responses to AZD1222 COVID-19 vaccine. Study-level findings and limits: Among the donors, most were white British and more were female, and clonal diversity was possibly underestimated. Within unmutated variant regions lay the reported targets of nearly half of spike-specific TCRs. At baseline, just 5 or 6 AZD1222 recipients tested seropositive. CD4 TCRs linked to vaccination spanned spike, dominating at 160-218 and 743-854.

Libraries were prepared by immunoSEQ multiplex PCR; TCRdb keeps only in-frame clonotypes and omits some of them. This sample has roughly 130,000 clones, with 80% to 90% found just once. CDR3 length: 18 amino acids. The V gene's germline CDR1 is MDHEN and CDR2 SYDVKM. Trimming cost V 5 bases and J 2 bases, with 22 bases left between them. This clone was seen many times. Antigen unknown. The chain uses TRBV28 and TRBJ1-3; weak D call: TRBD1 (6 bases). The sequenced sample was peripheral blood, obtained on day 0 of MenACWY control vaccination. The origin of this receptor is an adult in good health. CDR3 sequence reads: CASSPSLGTFIAGNTIYF. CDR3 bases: TGTGCCAGCAGTCCCTCGTTAGGGACATTCATCGCTGGAAACACCATATATTTT.